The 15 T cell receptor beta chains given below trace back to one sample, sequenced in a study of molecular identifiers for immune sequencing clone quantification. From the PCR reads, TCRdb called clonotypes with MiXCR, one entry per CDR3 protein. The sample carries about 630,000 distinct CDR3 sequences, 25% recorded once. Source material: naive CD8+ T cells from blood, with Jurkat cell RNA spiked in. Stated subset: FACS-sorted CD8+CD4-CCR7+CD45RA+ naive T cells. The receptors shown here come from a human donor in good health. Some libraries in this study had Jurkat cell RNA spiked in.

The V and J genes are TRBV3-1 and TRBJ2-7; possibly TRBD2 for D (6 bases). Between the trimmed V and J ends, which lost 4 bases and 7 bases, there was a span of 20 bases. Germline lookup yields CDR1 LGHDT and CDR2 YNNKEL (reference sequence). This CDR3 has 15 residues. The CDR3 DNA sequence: TGTGCCAGCAGCCCTTACTTGTCGGGAGCTGATGAGCAGTACTTC. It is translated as CASSPYLSGADEQYF.

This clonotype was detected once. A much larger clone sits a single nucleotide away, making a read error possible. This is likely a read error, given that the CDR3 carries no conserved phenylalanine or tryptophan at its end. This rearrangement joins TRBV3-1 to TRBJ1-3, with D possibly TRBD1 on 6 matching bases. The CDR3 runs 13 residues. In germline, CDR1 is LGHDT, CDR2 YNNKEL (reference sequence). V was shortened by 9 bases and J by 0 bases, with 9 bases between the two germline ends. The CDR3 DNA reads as TGTGCCAGTATGGACAGCTCTGGAAACACCATATATTCT. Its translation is CASMDSSGNTIYS.

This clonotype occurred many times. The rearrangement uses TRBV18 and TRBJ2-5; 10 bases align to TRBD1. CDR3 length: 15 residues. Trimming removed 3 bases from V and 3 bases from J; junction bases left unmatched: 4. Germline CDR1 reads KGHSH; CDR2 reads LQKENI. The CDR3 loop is CASSPAGTGEETQYF. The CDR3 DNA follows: TGTGCCAGCTCACCTGCCGGGACAGGGGAAGAGACCCAGTACTTC.

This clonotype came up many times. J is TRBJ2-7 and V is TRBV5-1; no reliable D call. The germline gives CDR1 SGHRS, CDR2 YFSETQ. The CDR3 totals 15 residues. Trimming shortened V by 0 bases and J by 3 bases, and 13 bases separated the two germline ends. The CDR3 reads CASSLDPGEIYEQYF. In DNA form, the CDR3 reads TGCGCCAGCAGCTTGGACCCTGGAGAGATCTACGAGCAGTACTTC.

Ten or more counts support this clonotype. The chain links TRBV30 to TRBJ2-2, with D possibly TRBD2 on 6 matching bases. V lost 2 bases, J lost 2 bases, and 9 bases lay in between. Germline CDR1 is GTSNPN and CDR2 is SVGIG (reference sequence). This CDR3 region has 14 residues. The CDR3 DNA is TGTGCCTGGAGTTCGGGGGTTAACACCGGGGAGCTGTTTTTT. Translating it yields CAWSSGVNTGELFF. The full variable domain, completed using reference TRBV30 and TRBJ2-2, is SQTIHQWPATLVQPVGSPLSLECTVEGTSNPNLYWYRQAAGRGLQLLFYSVGIGQISSEVPQNLSASRPQDRQFILSSKKLLLSDSGFYLCAWSSGVNTGELFFGEGSRLTVL.

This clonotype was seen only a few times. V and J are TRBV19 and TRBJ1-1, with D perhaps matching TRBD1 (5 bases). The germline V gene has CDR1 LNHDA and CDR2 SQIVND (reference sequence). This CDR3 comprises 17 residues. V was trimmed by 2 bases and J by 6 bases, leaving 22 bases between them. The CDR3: CASSIIGAIGQGAEAFF. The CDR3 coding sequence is TGTGCCAGTAGTATAATAGGGGCTATTGGCCAAGGCGCTGAAGCTTTCTTT.

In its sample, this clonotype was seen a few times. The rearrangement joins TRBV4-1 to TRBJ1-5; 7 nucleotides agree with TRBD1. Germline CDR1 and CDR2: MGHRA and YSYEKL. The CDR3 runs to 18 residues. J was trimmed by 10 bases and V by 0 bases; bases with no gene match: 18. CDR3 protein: CASSQDAGGGIAWGPQHF. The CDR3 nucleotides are TGCGCCAGCAGCCAAGATGCAGGGGGGGGAATAGCCTGGGGACCCCAGCATTTT.

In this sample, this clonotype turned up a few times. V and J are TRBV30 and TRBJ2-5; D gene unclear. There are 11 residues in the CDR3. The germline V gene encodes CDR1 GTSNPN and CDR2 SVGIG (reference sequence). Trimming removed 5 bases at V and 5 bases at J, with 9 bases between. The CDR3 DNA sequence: TGTGCCTGGGGCCCCGGGGAGACCCAGTACTTC. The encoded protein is CAWGPGETQYF.

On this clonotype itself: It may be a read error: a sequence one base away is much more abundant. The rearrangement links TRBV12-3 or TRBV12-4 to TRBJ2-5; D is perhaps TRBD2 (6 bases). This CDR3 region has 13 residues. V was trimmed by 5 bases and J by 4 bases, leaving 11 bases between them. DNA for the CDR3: TGTGCCAGCAGTCCTCCTAGCGTAGAGACCCAGTACTTC. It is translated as CASSPPSVETQYF.

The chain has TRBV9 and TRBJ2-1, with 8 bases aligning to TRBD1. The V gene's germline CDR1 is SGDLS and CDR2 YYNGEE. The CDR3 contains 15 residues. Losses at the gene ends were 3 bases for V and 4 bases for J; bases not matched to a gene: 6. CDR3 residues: CASSAPTGAYNEQFF. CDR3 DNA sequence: TGTGCCAGCAGCGCCCCGACAGGGGCGTACAATGAGCAGTTCTTC.

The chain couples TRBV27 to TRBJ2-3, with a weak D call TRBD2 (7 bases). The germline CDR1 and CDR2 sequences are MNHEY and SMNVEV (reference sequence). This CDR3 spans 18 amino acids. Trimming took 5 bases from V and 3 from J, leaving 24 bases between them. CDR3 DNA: TGTGCCAGCAGTCCGCGGGGACCAGCGGGGACAATAACAGATACGCAGTATTTT. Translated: CASSPRGPAGTITDTQYF.

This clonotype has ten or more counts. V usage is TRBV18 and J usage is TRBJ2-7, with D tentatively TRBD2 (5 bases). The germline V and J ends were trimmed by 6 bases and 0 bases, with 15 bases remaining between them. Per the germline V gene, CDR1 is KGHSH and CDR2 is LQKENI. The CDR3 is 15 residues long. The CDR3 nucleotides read TGTGCCAGCTCGGCCCCAGAGGGCGGCTCCTACGAGCAGTACTTC. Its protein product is CASSAPEGGSYEQYF.

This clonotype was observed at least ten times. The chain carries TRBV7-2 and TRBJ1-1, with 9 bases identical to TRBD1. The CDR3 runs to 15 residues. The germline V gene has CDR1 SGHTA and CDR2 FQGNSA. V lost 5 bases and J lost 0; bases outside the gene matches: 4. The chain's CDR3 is CASSPHRGLNTEAFF. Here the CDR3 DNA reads TGTGCCAGCAGCCCACACAGGGGGCTGAACACTGAAGCTTTCTTT.

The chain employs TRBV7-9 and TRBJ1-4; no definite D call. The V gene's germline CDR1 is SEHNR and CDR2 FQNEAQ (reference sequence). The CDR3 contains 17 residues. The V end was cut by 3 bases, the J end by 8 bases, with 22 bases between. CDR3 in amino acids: CASSFPFDPSFPEKLFF. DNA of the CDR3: TGTGCCAGCAGCTTCCCCTTTGACCCCTCATTCCCAGAAAAACTGTTTTTT.

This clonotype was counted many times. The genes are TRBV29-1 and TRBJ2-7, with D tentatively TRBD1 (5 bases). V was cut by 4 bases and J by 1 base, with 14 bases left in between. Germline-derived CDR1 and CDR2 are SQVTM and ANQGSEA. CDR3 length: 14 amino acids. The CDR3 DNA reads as TGCAGCGTTGTTCTCAGGGATTGGTCCTACGAGCAGTACTTC. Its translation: CSVVLRDWSYEQYF.